These 5 T cell receptor beta chains originate from one sample sequenced in a study of brain T cells in children with intractable seizures. The method was immunoSEQ multiplex PCR; TCRdb's version includes in-frame clones alone and lacks a portion of them. The sample carries about 340,000 clones, 93% recorded once. Time point reported: blood from clinic visit 5 months post-surgery; TSC patient then seizure free. This sample comprised peripheral blood, obtained around 5 months after surgery. The receptors were sampled from a boy under three years old with tuberous sclerosis and intractable seizures.

This chain uses TRBV20-1 with TRBJ2-2; no definite D call. V lost 3 bases, J lost 2 bases, and 7 bases lay in between. Per the germline V gene, CDR1 is DFQATT and CDR2 is SNEGSKA (reference sequence). The CDR3 is made up of 13 amino acids. The CDR3 loop reads CSASRTNTGELFF. The CDR3, as DNA: TGCAGTGCTAGTAGAACCAACACCGGGGAGCTGTTTTTT.

The V call is TRBV7-6, the J call TRBJ1-3; D gene uncertain. The CDR3 sequence is 14 residues long. V gave up 1 base and J gave up 7 bases, with 11 bases separating them. Germline loops: CDR1 SGHVS, CDR2 FNYEAQ. DNA for the CDR3: TGTGCCAGCAGCTTAGTAGGGTTCCGCAACACCATATATTTT. It encodes CASSLVGFRNTIYF.

This sequence joins TRBV5-6 and TRBJ1-1; 9 bases are shared with TRBD1. The CDR3 totals 16 residues. Looked up from germline, CDR1 is SGHDT and CDR2 is YYEEEE. J lost 5 bases, V lost 4 bases, and 12 bases had no gene match. For the CDR3, the DNA is TGTGCCAGCAGCACCCTAACAGGGGGCCGTAGGACTGAAGCTTTCTTT. Its protein is CASSTLTGGRRTEAFF.

This chain links TRBV29-1 with TRBJ2-7, with 11 nucleotides matching TRBD2. The CDR3 loop spans 15 amino acids. Germline assignment: CDR1 SQVTM and CDR2 ANQGSEA. With V trimmed by 1 base and J by 4 bases, 6 bases remained unmatched. CDR3 sequence: CSVEGGLAGGYEQYF. The CDR3 DNA follows: TGCAGCGTTGAAGGCGGGCTAGCGGGGGGTTACGAGCAGTACTTC.

Notes on this clone: Distinct nucleotide sequences in the sample also encode this CDR3. The genes are TRBV19 and TRBJ2-5; possible D gene TRBD1, 5 bases. Between the trimmed V and J ends, which lost 6 bases and 5 bases, there was a span of 7 bases. The CDR3 totals 11 residues. The germline V gene has CDR1 LNHDA and CDR2 SQIVND (reference sequence). The CDR3 DNA follows: TGTGCCAGTAGCACAGGCGAGACCCAGTACTTC. Protein product: CASSTGETQYF.